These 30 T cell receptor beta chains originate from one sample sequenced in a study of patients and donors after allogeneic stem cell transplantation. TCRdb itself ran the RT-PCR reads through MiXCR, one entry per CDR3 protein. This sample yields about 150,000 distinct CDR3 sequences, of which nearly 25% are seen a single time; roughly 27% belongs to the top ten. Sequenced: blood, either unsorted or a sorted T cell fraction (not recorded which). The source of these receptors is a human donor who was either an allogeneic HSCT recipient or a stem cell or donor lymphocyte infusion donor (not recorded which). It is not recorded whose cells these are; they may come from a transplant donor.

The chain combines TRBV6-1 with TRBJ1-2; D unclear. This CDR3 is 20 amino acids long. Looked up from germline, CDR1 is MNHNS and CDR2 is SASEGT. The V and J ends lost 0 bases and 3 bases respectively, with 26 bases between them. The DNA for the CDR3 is TGTGCCAGCAGTGAAGCGTCCCCTTTCGAAGCAGGAGCAAGTTACTATGGCTACACCTTC. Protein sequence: CASSEASPFEAGASYYGYTF.

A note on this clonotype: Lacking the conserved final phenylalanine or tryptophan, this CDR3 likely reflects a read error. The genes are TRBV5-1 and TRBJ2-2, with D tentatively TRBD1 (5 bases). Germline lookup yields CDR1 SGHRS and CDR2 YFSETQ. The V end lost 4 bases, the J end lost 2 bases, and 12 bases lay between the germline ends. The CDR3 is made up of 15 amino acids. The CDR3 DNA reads TGCGCCAGCAGCCCCCAGGGTGTAAACACCGGGGAGCTGTTTTTG. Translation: CASSPQGVNTGELFL.

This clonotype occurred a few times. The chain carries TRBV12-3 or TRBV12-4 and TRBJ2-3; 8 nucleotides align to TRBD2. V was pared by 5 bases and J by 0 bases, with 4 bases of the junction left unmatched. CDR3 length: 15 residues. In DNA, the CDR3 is TGTGCCAGCAGTCCCGGGACTAGTAGCACAGATACGCAGTATTTT. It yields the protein CASSPGTSSTDTQYF.

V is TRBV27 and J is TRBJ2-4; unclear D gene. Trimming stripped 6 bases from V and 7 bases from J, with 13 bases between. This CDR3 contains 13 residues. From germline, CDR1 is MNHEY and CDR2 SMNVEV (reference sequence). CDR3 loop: CASRKQKSNIQYF. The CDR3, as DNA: TGTGCCAGCAGAAAACAAAAATCGAACATTCAGTACTTC.

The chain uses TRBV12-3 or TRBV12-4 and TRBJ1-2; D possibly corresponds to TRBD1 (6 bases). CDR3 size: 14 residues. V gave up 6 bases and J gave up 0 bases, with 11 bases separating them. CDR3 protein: CASSTDRTNYGYTF. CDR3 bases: TGTGCCAGCAGCACAGACAGGACTAACTATGGCTACACCTTC.

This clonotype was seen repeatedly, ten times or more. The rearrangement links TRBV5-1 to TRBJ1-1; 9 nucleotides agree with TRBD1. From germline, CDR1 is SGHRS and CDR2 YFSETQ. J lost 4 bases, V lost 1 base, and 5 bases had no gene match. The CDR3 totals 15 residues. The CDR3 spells CASSLLGQGLTEAFF. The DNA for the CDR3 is TGCGCCAGCAGCTTGCTGGGACAGGGCCTCACTGAAGCTTTCTTT.

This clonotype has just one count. The CDR3 sequence is CASSSTTGSSQYF. CDR3 nucleotide sequence: TGTGCCAGCAGTTCCACGACAGGAAGCTCCCAGTACTTC. This rearrangement joins TRBV12-3 or TRBV12-4 to TRBJ2-5; a weak D match, TRBD1 (6 bases). The CDR3 contains 13 residues. V was trimmed by 4 bases and J by 9 bases, leaving 15 bases between them.

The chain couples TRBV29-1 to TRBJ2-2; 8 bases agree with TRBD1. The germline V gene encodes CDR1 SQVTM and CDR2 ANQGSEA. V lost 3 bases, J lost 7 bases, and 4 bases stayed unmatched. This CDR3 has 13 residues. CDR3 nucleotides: TGCAGCGTTGAGGACAGGGTTTACGGGGAGCTGTTTTTT. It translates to CSVEDRVYGELFF.

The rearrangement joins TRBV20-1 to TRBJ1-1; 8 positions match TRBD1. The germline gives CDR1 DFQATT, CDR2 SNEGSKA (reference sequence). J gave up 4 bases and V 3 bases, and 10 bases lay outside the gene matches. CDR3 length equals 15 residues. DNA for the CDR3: TGCAGTGCTAGCCTCTCCGCAGGGGGCGGCACTGAAGCTTTCTTT. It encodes CSASLSAGGGTEAFF.

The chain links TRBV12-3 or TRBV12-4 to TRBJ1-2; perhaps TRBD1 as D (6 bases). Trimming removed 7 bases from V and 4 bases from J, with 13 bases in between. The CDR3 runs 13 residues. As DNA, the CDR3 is TGTGCCAGCATTCTCGGACAGTTCTATGGCTACACCTTC. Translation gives CASILGQFYGYTF.

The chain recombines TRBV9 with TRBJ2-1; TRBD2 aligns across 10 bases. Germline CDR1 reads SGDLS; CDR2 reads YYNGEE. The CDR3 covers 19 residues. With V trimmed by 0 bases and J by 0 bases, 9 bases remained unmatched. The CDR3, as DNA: TGTGCCAGCAGCGTAGTAGGGCTAGCGGGAGAGATCTCCTACAATGAGCAGTTCTTC. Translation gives CASSVVGLAGEISYNEQFF.

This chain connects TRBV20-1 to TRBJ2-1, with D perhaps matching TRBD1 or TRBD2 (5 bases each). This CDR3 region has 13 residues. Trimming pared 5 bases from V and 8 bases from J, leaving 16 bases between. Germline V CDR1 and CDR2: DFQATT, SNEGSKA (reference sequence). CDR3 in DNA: TGCAGTGCTTACCGACTACGGGGACATGAGCAGTTCTTC. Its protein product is CSAYRLRGHEQFF.

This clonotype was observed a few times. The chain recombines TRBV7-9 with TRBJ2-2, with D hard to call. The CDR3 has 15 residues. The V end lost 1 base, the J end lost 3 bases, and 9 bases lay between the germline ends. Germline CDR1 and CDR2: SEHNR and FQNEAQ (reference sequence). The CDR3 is CASSLGSPDTGELFF. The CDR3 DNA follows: TGTGCCAGCAGCTTAGGATCACCCGACACCGGGGAGCTGTTTTTT.

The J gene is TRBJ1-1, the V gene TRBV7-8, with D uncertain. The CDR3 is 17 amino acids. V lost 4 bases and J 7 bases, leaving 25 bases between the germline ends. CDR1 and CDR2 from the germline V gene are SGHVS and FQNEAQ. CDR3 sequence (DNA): TGTGCCAGCAGCTCAACACTTATGGTGGGCCTGAGCAATGAAGCTTTCTTT. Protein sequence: CASSSTLMVGLSNEAFF.

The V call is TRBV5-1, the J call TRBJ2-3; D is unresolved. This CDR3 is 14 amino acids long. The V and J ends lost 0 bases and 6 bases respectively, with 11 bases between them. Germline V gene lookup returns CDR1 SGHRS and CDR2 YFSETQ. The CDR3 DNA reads TGCGCCAGCAGCTTGGAAAGGGTAGGGGATACGCAGTATTTT. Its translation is CASSLERVGDTQYF. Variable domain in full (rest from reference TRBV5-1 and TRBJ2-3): KAGVTQTPRYLIKTRGQQVTLSCSPISGHRSVSWYQQTPGQGLQFLFEYFSETQRNKGNFPGRFSGRQFSNSRSEMNVSTLELGDSALYLCASSLERVGDTQYFGPGTRLTVL.

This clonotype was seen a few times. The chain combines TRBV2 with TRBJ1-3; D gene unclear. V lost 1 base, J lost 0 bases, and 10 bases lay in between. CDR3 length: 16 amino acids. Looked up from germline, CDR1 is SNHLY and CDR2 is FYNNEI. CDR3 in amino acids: CASSEDSGSSGNTIYF. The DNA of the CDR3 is TGTGCCAGCAGTGAAGATAGCGGGAGCTCTGGAAACACCATATATTTT.

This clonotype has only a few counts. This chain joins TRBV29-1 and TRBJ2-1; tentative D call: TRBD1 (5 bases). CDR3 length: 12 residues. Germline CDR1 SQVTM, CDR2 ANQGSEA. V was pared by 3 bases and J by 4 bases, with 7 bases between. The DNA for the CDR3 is TGCAGCGTTGACCGACAGTACAATGAGCAGTTCTTC. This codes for CSVDRQYNEQFF.

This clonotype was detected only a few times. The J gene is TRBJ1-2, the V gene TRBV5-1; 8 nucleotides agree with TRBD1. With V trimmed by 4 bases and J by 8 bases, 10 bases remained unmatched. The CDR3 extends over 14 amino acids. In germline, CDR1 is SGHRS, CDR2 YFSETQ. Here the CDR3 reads CASSLPDRGGGYTF. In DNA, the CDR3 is TGCGCCAGCAGCCTCCCCGACAGGGGAGGAGGCTACACCTTC.

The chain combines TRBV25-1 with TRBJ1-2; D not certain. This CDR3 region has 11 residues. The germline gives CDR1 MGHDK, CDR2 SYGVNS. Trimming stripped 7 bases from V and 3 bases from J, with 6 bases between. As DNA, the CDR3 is TGTGCCAGCACCCCGGACTATGGCTACACCTTC. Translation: CASTPDYGYTF.

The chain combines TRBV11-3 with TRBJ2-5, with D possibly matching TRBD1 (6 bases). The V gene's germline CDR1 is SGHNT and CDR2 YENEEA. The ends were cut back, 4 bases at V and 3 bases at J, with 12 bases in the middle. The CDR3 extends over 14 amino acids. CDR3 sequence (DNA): TGTGCCAGCAGCTCTAGGACAGAAAAAGAGACCCAGTACTTC. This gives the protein CASSSRTEKETQYF. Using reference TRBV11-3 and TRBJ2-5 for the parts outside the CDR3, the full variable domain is EAGVVQSPRYKIIEKKQPVAFWCNPISGHNTLYWYLQNLGQGPELLIRYENEEAVDDSQLPKDRFSAERLKGVDSTLKIQPAELGDSAVYLCASSSRTEKETQYFGPGTRLLVL.

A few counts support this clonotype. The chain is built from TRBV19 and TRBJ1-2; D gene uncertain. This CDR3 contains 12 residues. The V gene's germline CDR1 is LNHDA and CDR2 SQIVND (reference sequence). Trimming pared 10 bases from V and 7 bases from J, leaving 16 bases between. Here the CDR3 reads CATSVHGVGYTF. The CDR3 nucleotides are TGTGCCACCTCGGTACACGGAGTTGGCTACACCTTC.

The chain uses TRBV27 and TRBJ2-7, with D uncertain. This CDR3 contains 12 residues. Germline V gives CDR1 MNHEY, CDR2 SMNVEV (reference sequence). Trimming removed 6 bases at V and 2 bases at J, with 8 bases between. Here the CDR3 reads CASSTTPYEQYF. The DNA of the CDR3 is TGTGCCAGCAGCACAACCCCCTACGAGCAGTACTTC.

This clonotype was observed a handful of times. CDR3 bases: TGTGCCATCTCGGGTGGTACTGAAGCTTTCTTT. It translates to CAISGGTEAFF. J is TRBJ1-1 and V is TRBV10-3; D is ambiguous. The germline V gene encodes CDR1 ENHRY and CDR2 SYGVKD. The CDR3 spans 11 residues. The ends were cut back, 8 bases at V and 5 bases at J, with 9 bases in the middle.

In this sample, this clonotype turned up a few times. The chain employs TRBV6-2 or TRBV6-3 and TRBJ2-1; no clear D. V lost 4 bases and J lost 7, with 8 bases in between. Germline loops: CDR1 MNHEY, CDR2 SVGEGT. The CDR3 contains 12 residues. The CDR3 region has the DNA TGTGCCAGCAGTTCTAAACGTAATGAGCAGTTCTTC. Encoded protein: CASSSKRNEQFF.

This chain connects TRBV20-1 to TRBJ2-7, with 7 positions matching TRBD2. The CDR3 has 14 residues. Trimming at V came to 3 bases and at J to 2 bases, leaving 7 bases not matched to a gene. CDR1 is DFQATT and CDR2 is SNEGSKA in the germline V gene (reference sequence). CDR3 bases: TGCAGTGCTAGGGTGGCGGGGGAACCCTACGAGCAGTACTTC. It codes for CSARVAGEPYEQYF.

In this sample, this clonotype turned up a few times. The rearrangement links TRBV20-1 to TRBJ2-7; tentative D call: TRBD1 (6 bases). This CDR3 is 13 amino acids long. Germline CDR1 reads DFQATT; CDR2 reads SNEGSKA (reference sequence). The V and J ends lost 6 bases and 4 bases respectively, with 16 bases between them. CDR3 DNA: TGCAGTGCAACGACAGGAGACGGTTACGAGCAGTACTTC. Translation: CSATTGDGYEQYF.

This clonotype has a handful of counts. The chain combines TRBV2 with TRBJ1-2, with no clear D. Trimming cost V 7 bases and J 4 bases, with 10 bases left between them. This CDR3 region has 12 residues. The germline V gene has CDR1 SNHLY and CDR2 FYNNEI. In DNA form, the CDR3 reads TGTGCCAGCACCCCGGGCAGCTATGGCTACACCTTC. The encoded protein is CASTPGSYGYTF.

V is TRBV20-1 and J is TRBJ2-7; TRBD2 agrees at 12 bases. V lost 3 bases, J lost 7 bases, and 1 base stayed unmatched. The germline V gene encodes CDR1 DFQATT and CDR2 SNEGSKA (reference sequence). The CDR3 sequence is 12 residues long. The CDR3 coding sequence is TGCAGTGCTAGCGGACTAGCGGGAGAGCAGTACTTC. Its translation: CSASGLAGEQYF.

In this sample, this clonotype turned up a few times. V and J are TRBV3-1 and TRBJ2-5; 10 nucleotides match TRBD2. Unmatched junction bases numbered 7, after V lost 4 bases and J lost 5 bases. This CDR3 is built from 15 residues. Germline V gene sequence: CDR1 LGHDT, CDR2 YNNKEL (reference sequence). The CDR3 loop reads CASSPSGRAWETQYF. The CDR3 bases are TGTGCCAGCAGCCCCAGCGGGAGGGCCTGGGAGACCCAGTACTTC.

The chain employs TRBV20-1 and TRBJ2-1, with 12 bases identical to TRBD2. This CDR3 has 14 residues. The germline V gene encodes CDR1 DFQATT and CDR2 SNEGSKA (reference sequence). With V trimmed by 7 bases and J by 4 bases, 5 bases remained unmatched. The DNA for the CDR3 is TGCAGTGGCCTGCTAGCGGGAGGGTACAATGAGCAGTTCTTC. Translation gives CSGLLAGGYNEQFF.